The 3 T cell receptor beta chains below were found in one sample sequenced in a study of cytomegalovirus exposure and HLA in healthy donors. The PCR made use of 60 Vbeta and 13 Jbeta primers. Only in-frame clones appear in the TCRdb table, and some are missing; sequencing was by immunoSEQ multiplex PCR. The table for this sample gives 100,000 to 150,000 clones. The source material was PBMCs. Every receptor here comes from a woman aged 40 to 50 in good health and CMV-seronegative.

The V and J genes are TRBV2 and TRBJ2-5; TRBD2 matches 8 bases. CDR1 and CDR2 (germline): SNHLY, FYNNEI. CDR3 length: 14 amino acids. J was trimmed by 2 bases and V by 6 bases; bases with no gene match: 5. The CDR3 DNA reads as TGTGCCAGCAGGGGGACTAGATCACAAGAGACCCAGTACTTC. Translating gives CASRGTRSQETQYF.

The chain has TRBV9 and TRBJ2-5; 8 nucleotides agree with TRBD2. Germline V CDR1 and CDR2: SGDLS, YYNGEE. Germline trimming cut 4 bases from V and 5 bases from J; bases unmatched to any gene: 4. The CDR3 totals 13 residues. The CDR3, as DNA: TGTGCCAGCAGCCGTCGGGGGGGTGAGACCCAGTACTTC. This codes for CASSRRGGETQYF.

As DNA, the CDR3 is TGTGCCAGCAGTTCCCGCGGGGGACTCAACAATGAGCAGTTCTTC. It specifies CASSSRGGLNNEQFF. V usage is TRBV6-5 and J usage is TRBJ2-1, with 7 bases that match TRBD2. CDR1 is MNHEY, CDR2 SVGAGI, per germline. The J segment lost 5 bases and the V segment lost 4 bases, leaving 8 bases of the junction unmatched. This CDR3 is built from 15 residues.